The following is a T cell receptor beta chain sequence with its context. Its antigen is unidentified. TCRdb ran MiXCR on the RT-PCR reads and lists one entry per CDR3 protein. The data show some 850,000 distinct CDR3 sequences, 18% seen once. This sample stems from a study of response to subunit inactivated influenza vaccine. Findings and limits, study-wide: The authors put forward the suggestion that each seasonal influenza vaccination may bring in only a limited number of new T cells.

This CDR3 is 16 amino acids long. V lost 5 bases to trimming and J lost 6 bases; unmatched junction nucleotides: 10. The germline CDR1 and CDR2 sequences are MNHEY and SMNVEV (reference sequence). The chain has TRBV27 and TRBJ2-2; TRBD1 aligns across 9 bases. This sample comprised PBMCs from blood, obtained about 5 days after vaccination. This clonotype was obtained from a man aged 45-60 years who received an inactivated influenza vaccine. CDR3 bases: TGTGCCAGCAGTCTACAGGGACAGGGCAAGGCCGGGGAGCTGTTTTTT. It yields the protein CASSLQGQGKAGELFF.